These 21 T cell receptor beta chains share one sample of origin, sequenced in a study of a mutant IDH1 vaccine in newly diagnosed glioma. TCRdb's copy holds only in-frame clones and misses some; the assay was immunoSEQ multiplex PCR. Counted here are around 53,000 clones, around 85% occurring once; the ten biggest clones make up 3.5% to 5.5%. As to time point: week 47, end of study. Each dose delivered 300 ug of mutant IDH1 20-mer peptide subcutaneously with imiquimod. These TCRs are of unknown antigen specificity. Sequences were derived from PBMCs, sampled from a glioma patient whose treatment included an IDH1 peptide vaccine. The origin of the receptors is a woman aged 30 to 39 with glioma. Some clones in this sample may be carry-over from other donors' samples.

The chain uses TRBV10-1 and TRBJ2-7; D remains unclear. Germline V lookup: CDR1 WNHNN, CDR2 SYGVQD (reference sequence). The CDR3 covers 12 residues. V was pared by 5 bases and J by 4 bases, with 9 bases between. The CDR3 sequence is CASSKGQYEQYF. CDR3 nucleotide sequence: TGCGCCAGCAGTAAGGGTCAATACGAGCAGTACTTC.

The CDR3 loop reads CASSLTGDTGQPQHF. DNA for the CDR3: TGCGCCAGCAGCTTAACAGGGGATACGGGACAGCCCCAGCATTTT. The V and J genes are TRBV5-1 and TRBJ1-5; 7 bases are shared with TRBD1. The CDR3 consists of 15 residues. Germline assignment: CDR1 SGHRS and CDR2 YFSETQ. J gave up 7 bases and V 2 bases, and 9 bases lay outside the gene matches.

This clone was recorded once. The chain couples TRBV7-9 to TRBJ2-5; TRBD2 is a possible D gene (7 bases). V was clipped by 2 bases and J by 1 base, with 11 bases between them. This CDR3 contains 15 residues. CDR1 is SEHNR, CDR2 FQNEAQ, per germline (reference sequence). DNA for the CDR3: TGTGCCAGCAGCTTATGGGGGGGGCTCCAAGAGACCCAGTACTTC. This sequence encodes CASSLWGGLQETQYF.

The rearrangement joins TRBV5-1 to TRBJ1-1, with TRBD1 as a possible D gene (5 bases). This CDR3 is 18 amino acids long. Trimming shortened V by 1 base and J by 0 bases, and 19 bases separated the two germline ends. Germline CDR1 and CDR2: SGHRS and YFSETQ. CDR3 amino acids: CASSLSRPGREMNTEAFF. The CDR3 DNA reads as TGCGCCAGCAGCTTGTCCCGCCCAGGGAGGGAGATGAACACTGAAGCTTTCTTT.

The J gene is TRBJ2-1, the V gene TRBV7-2; no clear D. CDR1 SGHTA and CDR2 FQGNSA come from the germline V gene. V dropped 3 bases and J dropped 9 bases, with 9 bases sitting between them. This CDR3 is built from 12 residues. The CDR3, as DNA: TGTGCCAGCAGCTTCGGACCTGGTGAGCAGTTCTTC. This translates into CASSFGPGEQFF.

The V call is TRBV7-2, the J call TRBJ1-3; D perhaps matches TRBD1 (6 bases). The CDR3 is 17 amino acids. Germline lookup yields CDR1 SGHTA and CDR2 FQGNSA. V was pared by 2 bases and J by 1 base, with 15 bases between. The CDR3 spells CASSLIGTGKSGNTIYF. The CDR3, as DNA: TGTGCCAGCAGCTTAATAGGAACAGGGAAATCTGGAAACACCATATATTTT.

V and J are TRBV10-3 and TRBJ2-2; D not certain. Germline CDR1 ENHRY, CDR2 SYGVKD. This CDR3 has 12 residues. V was trimmed by 11 bases and J by 1 base, leaving 8 bases between them. DNA of the CDR3: TGTGCCTCAACGGAGAACACCGGGGAGCTGTTTTTT. It translates to CASTENTGELFF.

This clone was seen a handful of times. This rearrangement joins TRBV6-5 to TRBJ1-1; D remains ambiguous. V gave up 0 bases and J gave up 1 base, with 12 bases separating them. The CDR3 totals 16 residues. Germline CDR1 is MNHEY and CDR2 is SVGAGI. The CDR3 loop is CASSYSFVVRNTEAFF. For the CDR3, the DNA is TGTGCCAGCAGTTACTCGTTCGTCGTTCGGAACACTGAAGCTTTCTTT.

This clone was recorded once. This chain connects TRBV5-6 to TRBJ2-7; D call uncertain. Germline V lookup: CDR1 SGHDT, CDR2 YYEEEE. Between the trimmed V and J ends, which lost 0 bases and 5 bases, there was a span of 9 bases. The CDR3 runs 13 residues. CDR3 amino acids: CASSLDSSDEQYF. The CDR3 DNA reads as TGTGCCAGCAGCTTGGATTCGAGCGACGAGCAGTACTTC.

This sequence joins TRBV4-1 and TRBJ1-4; D is ambiguous. CDR1 and CDR2 from the germline V gene are MGHRA and YSYEKL. This CDR3 contains 14 residues. Deletions cut 0 bases from V and 10 bases from J, with 12 bases between. In nucleotides, the CDR3 is TGCGCCAGCAGCCAAGAAAGACTCTCGGGAAAACTGTTTTTT. Translating gives CASSQERLSGKLFF.

The table lists this clone with a count of one. The gene calls are TRBV13 and TRBJ2-7; 8 nucleotides match TRBD1. J lost 4 bases, V lost 6 bases, and 8 bases had no gene match. Germline CDR1 is PRHDT and CDR2 is FYEKMQ (reference sequence). The CDR3 runs 14 residues. The CDR3 protein is CASSFQGAKYEQYF. CDR3 nucleotides: TGTGCCAGCAGTTTCCAGGGGGCAAAGTACGAGCAGTACTTC. The whole variable domain, remainder taken from reference TRBV13 and TRBJ2-7, is AAGVIQSPRHLIKEKRETATLKCYPIPRHDTVYWYQQGPGQDPQFLISFYEKMQSDKGSIPDRFSAQQFSDYHSELNMSSLELGDSALYFCASSFQGAKYEQYFGPGTRLTVT.

This clone was detected a few times. The J gene is TRBJ1-5, the V gene TRBV7-6; 8 positions agree with TRBD1. The V and J ends lost 2 bases and 5 bases, in that order; junction bases with no gene match: 5. In germline, CDR1 is SGHVS, CDR2 FNYEAQ. The CDR3 is 15 residues long. The CDR3 bases are TGTGCCAGCAGCTTATTACCAGGGGGCGATCAGCCCCAGCATTTT. It codes for CASSLLPGGDQPQHF.

The chain combines TRBV11-2 with TRBJ2-7; D gene uncertain. Trimming stripped 1 base from V and 3 bases from J, with 10 bases between. CDR3 length: 14 amino acids. CDR1 is SGHAT, CDR2 FQNNGV, per germline. The CDR3 sequence is CASSLGPANYEQYF. The CDR3 nucleotides are TGTGCCAGCAGCTTAGGTCCAGCAAACTACGAGCAGTACTTC.

This clone was seen a single time. The rearrangement links TRBV7-9 to TRBJ2-4, with D tentatively TRBD1 (6 bases). The germline gives CDR1 SEHNR, CDR2 FQNEAQ (reference sequence). The CDR3 length is 12 residues. V was clipped by 5 bases and J by 6 bases, with 8 bases between them. The CDR3: CASSLGGNIQYF. The CDR3 nucleotides are TGTGCCAGCAGCCTAGGGGGAAACATTCAGTACTTC.

The chain has TRBV6-1 and TRBJ1-1; D gene ambiguous. The V gene lost 7 bases and the J gene lost 8 bases, with 17 bases spanning the gap. This CDR3 has 13 residues. Germline values: CDR1 MNHNS, CDR2 SASEGT. CDR3 protein: CASTALPTVEAFF. Here the CDR3 DNA reads TGTGCCAGCACCGCACTCCCGACGGTCGAAGCTTTCTTT.

The V call is TRBV30, the J call TRBJ2-7, with D possibly matching TRBD2 (7 bases). There are 14 residues in the CDR3. V was cut by 4 bases and J by 6 bases, with 19 bases left in between. Germline V gene data show CDR1 as GTSNPN and CDR2 as SVGIG (reference sequence). CDR3 bases: TGTGCCTGGACTATGGGGGGGGCCCGGGGCGAGCAGTACTTC. Its translation: CAWTMGGARGEQYF. The full variable domain, its missing parts supplied by reference TRBV30 and TRBJ2-7, is SQTIHQWPATLVQPVGSPLSLECTVEGTSNPNLYWYRQAAGRGLQLLFYSVGIGQISSEVPQNLSASRPQDRQFILSSKKLLLSDSGFYLCAWTMGGARGEQYFGPGTRLTVT.

This clone was counted only a few times. The gene calls are TRBV5-4 and TRBJ2-5; 7 bases line up with TRBD2. V trimming: 4 bases; J trimming: 1 base; junction bases outside the gene matches: 4. The CDR3 totals 14 residues. Germline V gene lookup returns CDR1 SGHNT and CDR2 YYREEE (reference sequence). The CDR3 spells CASSLGLLQETQYF. DNA of the CDR3: TGTGCCAGCAGCCTGGGACTACTCCAAGAGACCCAGTACTTC. Based on the CDR3 plus reference TRBV5-4 and TRBJ2-5, the full variable domain is ETGVTQSPTHLIKTRGQQVTLRCSSQSGHNTVSWYQQALGQGPQFIFQYYREEENGRGNFPPRFSGLQFPNYSSELNVNALELDDSALYLCASSLGLLQETQYFGPGTRLLVL.

The gene calls are TRBV30 and TRBJ2-1, with 7 bases lining up with TRBD2. This CDR3 is 14 amino acids long. V lost 1 base to trimming and J lost 8 bases; unmatched junction nucleotides: 8. Germline-derived CDR1 and CDR2 are GTSNPN and SVGIG (reference sequence). This CDR3 reads CAWSELAGFDEQFF. CDR3 sequence (DNA): TGTGCCTGGAGTGAGTTAGCGGGCTTCGATGAGCAGTTCTTC.

This clone has a single count. The chain carries TRBV6-6 and TRBJ2-2; no reliable D call. The CDR3 covers 12 residues. With 2 bases removed from V and 6 bases from J, the gap between germline ends came to 4 bases. Germline V gives CDR1 MNHNY, CDR2 SVGAGI (reference sequence). CDR3 loop: CASSYNPGELFF. The CDR3 region has the DNA TGTGCCAGCAGTTACAATCCCGGGGAGCTGTTTTTT.

The gene calls are TRBV6-1 and TRBJ2-2; 8 bases fit TRBD1. CDR3 length: 17 residues. V shed 2 bases and J 2 bases; nucleotides not matched to a gene: 7. Germline values: CDR1 MNHNS, CDR2 SASEGT. The CDR3 loop reads CASSEPDRGYNTGELFF. The CDR3 nucleotides are TGTGCCAGCAGTGAACCCGACAGGGGCTATAACACCGGGGAGCTGTTTTTT.

Only one count was recorded for this clone. The chain joins TRBV5-1 to TRBJ2-2; TRBD1 matches at 8 bases. CDR3 length: 15 amino acids. Germline loops: CDR1 SGHRS, CDR2 YFSETQ. V dropped 4 bases and J dropped 5; count of bases not matched to a gene: 7. CDR3 DNA: TGCGCCAGCAGCCCGGGACAGGTGGTTACCGGGGAGCTGTTTTTT. Its protein is CASSPGQVVTGELFF.